This T cell receptor (beta chain) is from a study of vaccination and CD4 T cells after COVID-19. Germline CDR1 SEHNR, CDR2 FQNEAQ (reference sequence). Trimming stripped 1 base from V and 3 bases from J, with 24 bases between. The CDR3 is made up of 19 amino acids. Researchers used the Oncomine TCR Beta short-read assay to sequence DNA from cultured CD4+ T cells. Each CDR3 protein gets one entry after TCRdb re-called the PCR reads with MiXCR. The sample consists of around 13,000 distinct CDR3 sequences, around 60% of them appearing once. Treatment in this sample: approximately 11-day PBMC culture with coronavirus spike peptide pools or control peptides (ViraFEST assay). In its sample, this clonotype was seen a few times. As yet, its antigen is unknown. Study outcomes and limitations: In convalescent patients, 304 of 307 vaccine-specific clones were mono-reactive for SARS-CoV-2 spike.

The TCR originated in a human donor who had recovered from COVID-19. Sequencing was carried out using CD4+ T cells from blood, cultured in vitro. The genes are TRBV7-9 and TRBJ2-5; the D gene is possibly TRBD1 (5 bases). CDR3 sequence (DNA): TGTGCCAGCAGCTTAGGGCCTATGGTGACCCCAAGGGGAAAAGAGACCCAGTACTTC. Amino acids: CASSLGPMVTPRGKETQYF.